This record concerns one T cell receptor beta chain sequence. Antigen specificity is unknown. Lacking the conserved final phenylalanine or tryptophan, this CDR3 likely reflects a read error. The sample belongs to a study of cytomegalovirus exposure and HLA in healthy donors. The study's findings and limits: Links to common viral pathogens appeared, in a later analysis, for several of the most significant clusters. Accurate prediction of HLA-A and HLA-B alleles (for most subjects) was reportedly achieved from TCR beta sequences. The productive fraction for most TCR beta V segments was about 87% or about 30% in an earlier analysis.

PCR employed 60 Vbeta and 13 Jbeta primers. Here immunoSEQ multiplex PCR was the method, and the copy in TCRdb shows in-frame clones only, minus some. The sample has fewer than 250,000 clones; about 83% are singletons. The CDR3 extends over 16 amino acids. Unmatched junction bases numbered 8, after V lost 5 bases and J lost 0 bases. Germline V gene data show CDR1 as MDHEN and CDR2 as SYDVKM. The sequenced sample consisted of PBMCs. This chain connects TRBV28 to TRBJ1-2, with TRBD1 identical over 8 bases. The TCR was taken from a man aged 35 to 55 in good health and CMV-seropositive. The CDR3 DNA reads TGTGCCAGCAGTCCGGACAGGGCGGGATCTAACTATGGCTACACCCTC. Residues: CASSPDRAGSNYGYTL.